Presented here are 22 T cell receptor beta chains from one specimen sequenced in a study of Graves' ophthalmopathy and Graves' hyperthyroidism. As the template, RNA transcripts were used to amplify TCR beta CDR3 regions. The workflow started with a first-round RT-PCR run with HTBI primers and then moved on to a second-round multiplex PCR. MiXCR was run by TCRdb on the multiplex PCR reads, yielding one entry per CDR3 protein. The sample has some 1.1 million distinct CDR3 sequences, around a third seen once. The sequenced sample consisted of peripheral blood or thyroid tissue (not recorded which). The receptors were gathered from an adult man with Graves' hyperthyroidism.

This clonotype showed up many times. The rearrangement links TRBV9 to TRBJ1-4; 8 bases line up with TRBD1. V lost 4 bases and J lost 7; bases outside the gene matches: 6. The length of the CDR3 is 14 residues. Germline loops: CDR1 SGDLS, CDR2 YYNGEE. This CDR3 reads CASSPQGEGEKLFF. CDR3 nucleotide sequence: TGTGCCAGCAGCCCACAGGGGGAGGGTGAAAAACTGTTTTTT. The entire variable domain, with the rest obtained from reference TRBV9 and TRBJ1-4, is as follows: DSGVTQTPKHLITATGQRVTLRCSPRSGDLSVYWYQQSLDQGLQFLIQYYNGEERAKGNILERFSAQQFPDLHSELNLSSLELGDSALYFCASSPQGEGEKLFFGSGTQLSVL.

Ten or more counts support this clonotype. The rearrangement joins TRBV7-2 to TRBJ1-2; D is unresolved. This CDR3 comprises 15 residues. Trimming stripped 5 bases from V and 8 bases from J, with 21 bases between. Per the germline V gene, CDR1 is SGHTA and CDR2 is FQGNSA. CDR3 nucleotides: TGTGCCAGCAGCCCTAATCTCATCCTTGCTTGGGGCTACACCTTC. Protein product: CASSPNLILAWGYTF. Combining the CDR3 with reference TRBV7-2 and TRBJ1-2 gives the whole variable domain GAGVSQSPSNKVTEKGKDVELRCDPISGHTALYWYRQSLGQGLEFLIYFQGNSAPDKSGLPSDRFSAERTGGSVSTLTIQRTQQEDSAVYLCASSPNLILAWGYTFGSGTRLTVV.

CDR3 loop: CASSLSSGTGGYEQYF. CDR3 in DNA: TGTGCCAGCAGCTTATCTTCCGGGACAGGAGGGTACGAGCAGTACTTC. V gene TRBV7-2 combines with J gene TRBJ2-7; TRBD1 agrees at 8 bases. This CDR3 is 16 amino acids long. The V and J ends lost 2 bases and 4 bases, in that order; junction bases with no gene match: 10. The germline V gene has CDR1 SGHTA and CDR2 FQGNSA.

This clonotype has just a few counts. The chain employs TRBV25-1 and TRBJ2-5; TRBD2 matches 7 bases. V gave up 3 bases and J gave up 1 base; unmatched junction bases: 2. Germline values: CDR1 MGHDK, CDR2 SYGVNS. The CDR3 length is 14 residues. CDR3 bases: TGTGCCAGCAGTGATCCGGGGGGCCAAGAGACCCAGTACTTC. Amino acids: CASSDPGGQETQYF.

This clonotype has more than one count but fewer than ten. The rearrangement uses TRBV12-3 or TRBV12-4 and TRBJ2-7, with TRBD2 matching 13 bases. V was clipped by 7 bases and J by 4 bases; unmatched bases: 13. There are 17 residues in the CDR3. The DNA for the CDR3 is TGTGCCAGCAAGCGAGCCGGACTAGCGGGAGACGGTTACGAGCAGTACTTC. Translation: CASKRAGLAGDGYEQYF.

This clonotype was seen repeatedly, ten times or more. V gene TRBV9 combines with J gene TRBJ2-7, with D unresolved. V gave up 0 bases and J gave up 6 bases, with 4 bases separating them. The CDR3 length is 11 residues. Germline CDR1 is SGDLS and CDR2 is YYNGEE. In DNA, the CDR3 is TGTGCCAGCAGCGTAGGTGGCGAGCAGTACTTC. As protein: CASSVGGEQYF.

This clonotype was detected only a few times. Relative to the germline gene, one junction end is altered; a read error may explain this. V is TRBV10-3 and J is TRBJ1-1; D may be TRBD1 (5 bases). CDR3 length: 15 amino acids. Looked up from germline, CDR1 is ENHRY and CDR2 is SYGVKD. For the CDR3, the DNA is TGTGCCAGCAGTTACAAGGCCAGGGCGAGGTCTGAAGCTTTCTTT. This gives the protein CASSYKARARSEAFF.

In its sample, this clonotype was seen a few times. J is TRBJ2-7 and V is TRBV20-1; 8 bases line up with TRBD2. Germline CDR1 is DFQATT and CDR2 is SNEGSKA (reference sequence). This CDR3 comprises 15 residues. With 0 bases clipped from V and 1 base from J, the junction kept 5 bases outside the gene matches. CDR3 residues: CSARDYQRESYEQYF. Written as DNA, the CDR3 is TGCAGTGCTAGAGATTACCAGCGGGAGTCCTACGAGCAGTACTTC.

V gene TRBV28 combines with J gene TRBJ2-7; perhaps TRBD2 as D (5 bases). From germline, CDR1 is MDHEN and CDR2 SYDVKM. Trimming took off 6 bases at V and 6 bases at J, with 12 bases between the two ends. The CDR3 has 12 amino acids. The CDR3 DNA is TGTGCCAGCAGCTTGGGAGTGACCGAGCAGTACTTC. Encoded protein: CASSLGVTEQYF.

Of note for this clonotype: Given a much more abundant clone one base away, this may be a read error. V is TRBV9 and J is TRBJ1-2; D gene ambiguous. The CDR3 runs to 11 residues. Looked up from germline, CDR1 is SGDLS and CDR2 is YYNGEE. V was cut by 4 bases and J by 13 bases, with 14 bases left in between. This CDR3 is CASSLGDRGTF. The CDR3 nucleotides read TGTGCCAGCAGCTTAGGCGACCGTGGCACCTTC.

This clonotype was counted only a few times. The chain uses TRBV7-3 and TRBJ1-6, with 9 bases lining up with TRBD1. The V segment lost 8 bases and the J segment 6 bases; nucleotides outside the gene matches: 2. Germline lookup yields CDR1 SGHTA and CDR2 FQGTGA. The CDR3 totals 13 residues. This CDR3 reads CASQGQGNSPLHF. The CDR3 nucleotides read TGTGCCAGCCAGGGACAGGGTAATTCACCCCTCCACTTT.

This clonotype was found a few times. Given a much more abundant clone one base away, this may be a read error. The DNA of the CDR3 is TGCAGCGTTGATCGACGGGGGTTGGGGTACGAGCAGTACTTC. It is translated as CSVDRRGLGYEQYF. The genes are TRBV29-1 and TRBJ2-7; D perhaps matches TRBD2 (6 bases). CDR1 and CDR2 from the germline V gene are SQVTM and ANQGSEA. This CDR3 contains 14 residues. Trimming took 3 bases from V and 4 from J, leaving 16 bases between them.

This clonotype was seen once. The chain is built from TRBV19 and TRBJ2-7; D may be TRBD1 (5 bases). Trimming stripped 3 bases from V and 3 bases from J, with 9 bases between. Germline CDR1 is LNHDA and CDR2 is SQIVND (reference sequence). The CDR3 has 13 amino acids. The CDR3 sequence: CASSMTVGYEQYF. The DNA of the CDR3 is TGTGCCAGTAGTATGACAGTGGGCTACGAGCAGTACTTC.

This chain uses TRBV15 with TRBJ2-2, with no clear D. The CDR3 sequence is 17 residues long. Trimming pared 1 base from V and 3 bases from J, leaving 15 bases between. Germline lookup yields CDR1 LNHNV and CDR2 YYDKDF (reference sequence). CDR3 sequence (DNA): TGTGCCACCAGCAGAGTTGGGGTGGCTGGCTACACCGGGGAGCTGTTTTTT. It codes for CATSRVGVAGYTGELFF. The full variable domain, in which reference TRBV15 and TRBJ2-2 provide the parts outside the CDR3, is DAMVIQNPRYQVTQFGKPVTLSCSQTLNHNVMYWYQQKSSQAPKLLFHYYDKDFNNEADTPDNFQSRRPNTSFCFLDIRSPGLGDTAMYLCATSRVGVAGYTGELFFGEGSRLTVL.

On this clonotype itself: Mismatch with germline at one junction end may stem from a read error. The J gene is TRBJ2-7, the V gene TRBV9; a weak D match, TRBD2 (5 bases). Germline CDR1 SGDLS, CDR2 YYNGEE. The CDR3 has 14 residues. The CDR3 region is CAGSLALGAYEQYF. DNA for the CDR3: TGTGCCGGCAGCCTAGCCCTAGGAGCCTACGAGCAGTACTTC.

Notes on this clonotype: A junction end diverges from the germline sequence, so it may reflect a read error. This chain links TRBV24-1 with TRBJ2-2; no definite D call. Germline loops: CDR1 KGHDR, CDR2 SFDVKD. The CDR3 runs to 15 residues. CDR3 in DNA: TGTGCCAGCAGTTTAATCGGCCCCGGCGGCGGGGAGCTGTTTTTT. Translating it yields CASSLIGPGGGELFF.

The gene calls are TRBV29-1 and TRBJ2-5; TRBD1 agrees at 10 bases. This CDR3 is 13 amino acids long. Unmatched junction bases numbered 7, after V lost 5 bases and J lost 7 bases. Per the germline V gene, CDR1 is SQVTM and CDR2 is ANQGSEA. The CDR3 region is CSVWGQGTGTQYF. The CDR3 nucleotides are TGCAGCGTTTGGGGACAGGGGACGGGGACCCAGTACTTC.

This clonotype has only a few counts. The J gene is TRBJ1-1, the V gene TRBV30, with a weak D call TRBD1 (5 bases). V gave up 0 bases and J gave up 0 bases, with 8 bases separating them. The CDR3 has 14 residues. CDR1 is GTSNPN, CDR2 SVGIG, per germline (reference sequence). CDR3 nucleotides: TGTGCCTGGAGTGTACGGGGCTTGAACACTGAAGCTTTCTTT. Translating gives CAWSVRGLNTEAFF.

This clonotype showed up many times. The junction and the germline gene differ at one end; a read error may be behind it. The chain couples TRBV7-2 to TRBJ2-2; 11 bases are a match to TRBD2. Germline V lookup: CDR1 SGHTA, CDR2 FQGNSA. CDR3 length equals 15 residues. CDR3 protein: CASRLAGGGTGELFF. CDR3 DNA: TGTGCCAGCAGATTAGCGGGGGGGGGCACCGGGGAGCTGTTTTTT.

This clonotype was seen ten or more times. The rearrangement links TRBV6-5 to TRBJ1-6; D possibly corresponds to TRBD1 (6 bases). V was shortened by 8 bases and J by 8 bases, with 13 bases between the two germline ends. The germline gives CDR1 MNHEY, CDR2 SVGAGI. The CDR3 runs 13 residues. The CDR3 region is CASSLYRDSPLHF. The CDR3 DNA follows: TGTGCCAGCTCCCTTTACAGGGATTCACCCCTCCACTTT.

This chain links TRBV20-1 with TRBJ1-2; the D gene is possibly TRBD1 (5 bases). Germline loops: CDR1 DFQATT, CDR2 SNEGSKA (reference sequence). The CDR3 has 11 amino acids. Trimming pared 7 bases from V and 4 bases from J, leaving 10 bases between. CDR3 sequence reads: CSGGDSYGYTF. DNA for the CDR3: TGCAGTGGGGGGGACTCCTATGGCTACACCTTC.

This clonotype was observed many times. This sequence joins TRBV4-2 and TRBJ1-3; 7 bases align to TRBD1. The CDR3 sequence is 14 residues long. Germline lookup yields CDR1 LGHNA and CDR2 YNFKEQ. With V trimmed by 5 bases and J by 3 bases, 4 bases remained unmatched. The CDR3 bases are TGTGCCAGCAGCGATGACAGGGTTGGAAACACCATATATTTT. Translated: CASSDDRVGNTIYF.